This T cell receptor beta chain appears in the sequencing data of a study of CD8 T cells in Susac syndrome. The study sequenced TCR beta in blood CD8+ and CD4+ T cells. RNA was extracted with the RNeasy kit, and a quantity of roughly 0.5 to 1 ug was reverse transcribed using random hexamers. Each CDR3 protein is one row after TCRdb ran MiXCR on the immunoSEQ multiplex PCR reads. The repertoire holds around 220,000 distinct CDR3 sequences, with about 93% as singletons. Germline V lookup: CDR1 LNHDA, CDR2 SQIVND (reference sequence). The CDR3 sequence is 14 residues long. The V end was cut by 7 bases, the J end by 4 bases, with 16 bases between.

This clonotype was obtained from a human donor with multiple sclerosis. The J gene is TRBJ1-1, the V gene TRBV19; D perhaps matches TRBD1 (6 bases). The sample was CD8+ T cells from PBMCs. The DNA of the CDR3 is TGTGCCAGTACCCTGCCAGGGGCGAGCACTGAAGCTTTCTTT. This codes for CASTLPGASTEAFF. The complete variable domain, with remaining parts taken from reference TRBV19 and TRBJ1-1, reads DGGITQSPKYLFRKEGQNVTLSCEQNLNHDAMYWYRQDPGQGLRLIYYSQIVNDFQKGDIAEGYSVSREKKESFPLTVTSAQKNPTAFYLCASTLPGASTEAFFGQGTRLTVV.